This T cell receptor beta chain was captured by sequencing in a study of blood T cells in healthy people across ages. For the second PCR, which ran for roughly 6 to 11 cycles, a sample-barcoded 5' primer and a J-beta primer mix were used. Each cDNA molecule was tagged by a template-switch adaptor with 12 random nucleotides. TCRdb reanalysed the 5' RACE reads using MiXCR and keeps one entry per CDR3 protein. The table lists approximately 800,000 distinct CDR3 sequences, 35% to 40% of them singletons. Study-level points and caveats: Naive and antigen-experienced cells were not separated, limiting conclusive comparison. It was the long-lived donors that had more naive CD4+ cells and higher diversity than aged donors.

Germline V CDR1 and CDR2: SEHNR, FQNEAQ (reference sequence). This CDR3 comprises 12 residues. Points on this clonotype: Its antigen is undetermined. The junction departs from germline at one end; a sequencing error may be responsible.

The sequenced material came from blood. This clonotype was sampled from a man younger than 35 in good health. The gene calls are TRBV7-9 and TRBJ2-1, with D unclear. The CDR3 sequence: CAGSPTRNEQFF. Here the CDR3 DNA reads TGTGCCGGCAGCCCTACCCGGAATGAGCAGTTCTTC.